This T cell receptor beta chain was identified in a study of blood T cell repertoires in COVID-19. Study-wide background: From the United States, Italy and Spain came samples of acute and convalescent COVID-19. Sources were T cells, B-cell-depleted T cells, or PBMCs; the material itself was cDNA or gDNA.

In assigning cohorts, the study relied on participant-reported clinical history. The data were produced by immunoSEQ multiplex PCR, yet TCRdb's version contains in-frame clones alone and is incomplete. Counted here are about 200,000 clones, roughly 87% occurring once; the ten biggest clones make up 2% to 2.5%. This clone was seen more than once but under ten times. The sequenced material came from PBMCs or T cells enriched from blood (not recorded which). This TCR came from a woman in her twenties or thirties who had recovered from COVID-19.

The CDR3 is CASRGDTSSGNTIYF. The CDR3, as DNA: TGTGCCAGCAGAGGGGACACGAGCTCTGGAAACACCATATATTTT. V usage is TRBV6-5 and J usage is TRBJ1-3; D possibly corresponds to TRBD1 (6 bases). The CDR3 consists of 15 residues. The V end lost 6 bases, the J end lost 0 bases, and 12 bases lay between the germline ends. Germline CDR1 MNHEY, CDR2 SVGAGI.